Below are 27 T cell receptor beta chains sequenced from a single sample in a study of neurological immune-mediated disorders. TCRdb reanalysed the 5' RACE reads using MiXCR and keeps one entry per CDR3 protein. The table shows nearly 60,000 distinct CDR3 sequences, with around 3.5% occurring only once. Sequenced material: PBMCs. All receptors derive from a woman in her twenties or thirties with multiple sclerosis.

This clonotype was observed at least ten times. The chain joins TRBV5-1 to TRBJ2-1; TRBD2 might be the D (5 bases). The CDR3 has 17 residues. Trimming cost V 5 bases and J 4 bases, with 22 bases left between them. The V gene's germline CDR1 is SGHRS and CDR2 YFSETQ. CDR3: CASRHPSRTSSYNEQFF. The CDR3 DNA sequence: TGCGCCAGCAGGCACCCTAGCCGGACTTCTTCTTACAATGAGCAGTTCTTC.

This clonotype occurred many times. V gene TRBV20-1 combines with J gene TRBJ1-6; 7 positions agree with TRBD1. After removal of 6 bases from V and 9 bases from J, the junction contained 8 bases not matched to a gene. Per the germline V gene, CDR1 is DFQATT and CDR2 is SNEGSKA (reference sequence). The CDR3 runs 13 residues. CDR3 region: CSAATGLFSPLHF. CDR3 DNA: TGCAGTGCCGCGACAGGGCTCTTTTCACCCCTCCACTTT.

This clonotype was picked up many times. The CDR3 protein is CASKRTASGNTIYF. The CDR3 DNA reads as TGTGCCAGCAAACGGACAGCCTCTGGAAACACCATATATTTT. The rearrangement uses TRBV6-5 and TRBJ1-3; TRBD1 is a possible D gene (6 bases). V shed 7 bases and J shed 0 bases, with 10 bases lying between them. CDR3 length: 14 residues. The germline gives CDR1 MNHEY, CDR2 SVGAGI.

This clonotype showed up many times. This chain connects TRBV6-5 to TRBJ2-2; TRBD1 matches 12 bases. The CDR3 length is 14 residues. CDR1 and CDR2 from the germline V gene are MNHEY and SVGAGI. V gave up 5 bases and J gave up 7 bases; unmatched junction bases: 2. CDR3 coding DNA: TGTGCCAGCAGTGGGACAGGGGGCCTCGGGGAGCTGTTTTTT. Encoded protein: CASSGTGGLGELFF.

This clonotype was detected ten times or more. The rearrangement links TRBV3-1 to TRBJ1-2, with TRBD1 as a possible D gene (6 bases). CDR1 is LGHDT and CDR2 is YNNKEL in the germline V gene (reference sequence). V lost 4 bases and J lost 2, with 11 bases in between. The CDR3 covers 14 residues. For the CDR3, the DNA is TGTGCCAGCAGCCCCCAGGGGCCAAACTATGGCTACACCTTC. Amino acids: CASSPQGPNYGYTF.

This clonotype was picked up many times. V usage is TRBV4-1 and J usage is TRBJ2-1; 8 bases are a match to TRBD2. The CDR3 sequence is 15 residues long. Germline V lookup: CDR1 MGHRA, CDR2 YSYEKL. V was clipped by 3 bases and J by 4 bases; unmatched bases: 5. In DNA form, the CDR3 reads TGCGCCAGCAGCCAGGGAGGGACTAGTTACAATGAGCAGTTCTTC. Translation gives CASSQGGTSYNEQFF.

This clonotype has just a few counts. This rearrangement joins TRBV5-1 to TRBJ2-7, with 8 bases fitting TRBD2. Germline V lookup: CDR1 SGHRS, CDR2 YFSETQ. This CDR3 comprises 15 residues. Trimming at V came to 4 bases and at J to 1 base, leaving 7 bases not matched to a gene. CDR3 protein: CASSDSGGPSYEQYF. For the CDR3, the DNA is TGCGCCAGCAGCGATTCGGGAGGGCCGTCCTACGAGCAGTACTTC. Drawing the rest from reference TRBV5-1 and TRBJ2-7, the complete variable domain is KAGVTQTPRYLIKTRGQQVTLSCSPISGHRSVSWYQQTPGQGLQFLFEYFSETQRNKGNFPGRFSGRQFSNSRSEMNVSTLELGDSALYLCASSDSGGPSYEQYFGPGTRLTVT.

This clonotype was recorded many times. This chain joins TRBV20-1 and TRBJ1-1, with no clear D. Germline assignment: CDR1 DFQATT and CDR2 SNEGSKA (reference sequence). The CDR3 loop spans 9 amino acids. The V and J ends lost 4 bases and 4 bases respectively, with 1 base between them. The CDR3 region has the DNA TGCAGTGCTACCACTGAAGCTTTCTTT. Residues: CSATTEAFF.

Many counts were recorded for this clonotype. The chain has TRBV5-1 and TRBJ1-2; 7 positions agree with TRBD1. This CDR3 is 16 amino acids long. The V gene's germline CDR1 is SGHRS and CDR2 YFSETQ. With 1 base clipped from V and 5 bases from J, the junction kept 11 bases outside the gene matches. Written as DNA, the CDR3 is TGCGCCAGCAGCTTGATGAGACAGGGAGAGTCTTATGGCTACACCTTC. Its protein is CASSLMRQGESYGYTF. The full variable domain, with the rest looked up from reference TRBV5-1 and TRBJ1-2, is KAGVTQTPRYLIKTRGQQVTLSCSPISGHRSVSWYQQTPGQGLQFLFEYFSETQRNKGNFPGRFSGRQFSNSRSEMNVSTLELGDSALYLCASSLMRQGESYGYTFGSGTRLTVV.

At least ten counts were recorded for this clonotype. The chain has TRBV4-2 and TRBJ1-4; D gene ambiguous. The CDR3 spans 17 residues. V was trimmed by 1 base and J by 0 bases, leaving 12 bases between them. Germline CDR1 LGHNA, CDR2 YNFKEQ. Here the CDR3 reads CASSQVGRVATNEKLFF. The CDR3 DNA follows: TGTGCCAGCAGCCAAGTCGGGAGGGTGGCAACTAATGAAAAACTGTTTTTT.

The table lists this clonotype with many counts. The CDR3 coding sequence is TGCGCCAGCAGCTTGGCCTCACAAGAGACCCAGTACTTC. Translated, it gives CASSLASQETQYF. The J gene is TRBJ2-5, the V gene TRBV5-1, with D unresolved. CDR1 SGHRS and CDR2 YFSETQ come from the germline V gene. Trimming shortened V by 0 bases and J by 2 bases, and 5 bases separated the two germline ends. The CDR3 covers 13 residues.

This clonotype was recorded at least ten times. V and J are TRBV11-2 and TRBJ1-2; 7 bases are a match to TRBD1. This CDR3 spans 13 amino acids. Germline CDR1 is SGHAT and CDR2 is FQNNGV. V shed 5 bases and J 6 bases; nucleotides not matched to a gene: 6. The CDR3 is CASSRRGRDGYTF. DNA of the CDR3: TGTGCCAGCAGCCGTAGGGGGCGGGATGGCTACACCTTC. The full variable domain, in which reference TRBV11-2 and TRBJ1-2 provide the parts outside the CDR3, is EAGVAQSPRYKIIEKRQSVAFWCNPISGHATLYWYQQILGQGPKLLIQFQNNGVVDDSQLPKDRFSAERLKGVDSTLKIQPAKLEDSAVYLCASSRRGRDGYTFGSGTRLTVV.

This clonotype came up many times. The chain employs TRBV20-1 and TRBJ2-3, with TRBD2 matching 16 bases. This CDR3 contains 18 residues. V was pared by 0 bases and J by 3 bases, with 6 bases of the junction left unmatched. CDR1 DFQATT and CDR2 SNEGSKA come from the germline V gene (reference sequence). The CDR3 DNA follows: TGCAGTGCTAGAGATGGTGGGACTAGCGGGAGGGCAACAGATACGCAGTATTTT. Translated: CSARDGGTSGRATDTQYF.

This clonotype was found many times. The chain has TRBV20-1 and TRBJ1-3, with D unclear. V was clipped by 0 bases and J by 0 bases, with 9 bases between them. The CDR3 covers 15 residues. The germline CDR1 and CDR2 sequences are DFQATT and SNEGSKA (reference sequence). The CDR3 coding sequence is TGCAGTGCTAGAGATCCCCCCGTCTCTGGAAACACCATATATTTT. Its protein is CSARDPPVSGNTIYF.

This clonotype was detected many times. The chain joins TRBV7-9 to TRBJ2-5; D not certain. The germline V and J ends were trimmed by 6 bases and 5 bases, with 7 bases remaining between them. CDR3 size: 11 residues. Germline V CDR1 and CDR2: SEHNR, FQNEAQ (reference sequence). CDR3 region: CASSEAETQYF. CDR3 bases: TGTGCCAGCAGTGAGGCCGAGACCCAGTACTTC.

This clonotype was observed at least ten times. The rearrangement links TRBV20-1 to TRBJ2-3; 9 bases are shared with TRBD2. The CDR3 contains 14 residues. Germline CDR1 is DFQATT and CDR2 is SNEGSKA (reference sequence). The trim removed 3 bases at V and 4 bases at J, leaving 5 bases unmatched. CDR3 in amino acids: CSASLQREADTQYF. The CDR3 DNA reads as TGCAGTGCTAGTCTCCAGCGGGAGGCAGATACGCAGTATTTT.

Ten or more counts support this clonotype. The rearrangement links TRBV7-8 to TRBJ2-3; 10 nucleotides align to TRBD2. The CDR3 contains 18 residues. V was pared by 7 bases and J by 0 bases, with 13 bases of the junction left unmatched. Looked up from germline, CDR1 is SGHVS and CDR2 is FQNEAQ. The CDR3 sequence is CASTNPSGGHFSTDTQYF. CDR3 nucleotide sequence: TGTGCCAGCACGAATCCTAGCGGGGGTCATTTTAGCACAGATACGCAGTATTTT.

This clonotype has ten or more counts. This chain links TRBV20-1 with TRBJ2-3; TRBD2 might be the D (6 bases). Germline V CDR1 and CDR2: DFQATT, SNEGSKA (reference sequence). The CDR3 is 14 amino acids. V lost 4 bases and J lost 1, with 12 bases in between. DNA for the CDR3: TGCAGTGCTACGACGGGCGGGGGCACAGATACGCAGTATTTT. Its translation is CSATTGGGTDTQYF.

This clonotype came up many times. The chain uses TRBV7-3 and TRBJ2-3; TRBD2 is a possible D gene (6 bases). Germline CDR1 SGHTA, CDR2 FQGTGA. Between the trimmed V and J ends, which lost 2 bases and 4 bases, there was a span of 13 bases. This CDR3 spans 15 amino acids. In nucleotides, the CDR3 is TGTGCCAGCAGCTTACGCTCTAGCGAGTCAGATACGCAGTATTTT. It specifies CASSLRSSESDTQYF.

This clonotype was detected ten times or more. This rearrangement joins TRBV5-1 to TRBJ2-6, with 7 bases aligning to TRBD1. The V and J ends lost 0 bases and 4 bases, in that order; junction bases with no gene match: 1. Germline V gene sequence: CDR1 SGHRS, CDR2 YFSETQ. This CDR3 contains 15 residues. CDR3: CASSLGTGGANVLTF. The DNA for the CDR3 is TGCGCCAGCAGCTTGGGGACAGGCGGGGCCAACGTCCTGACTTTC.

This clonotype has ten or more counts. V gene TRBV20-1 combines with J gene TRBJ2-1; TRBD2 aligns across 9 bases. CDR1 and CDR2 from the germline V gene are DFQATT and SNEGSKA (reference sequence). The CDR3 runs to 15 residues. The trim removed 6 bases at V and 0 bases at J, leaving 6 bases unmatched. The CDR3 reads CSATKLAGSYNEQFF. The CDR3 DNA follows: TGCAGTGCGACCAAACTAGCGGGCTCCTACAATGAGCAGTTCTTC.

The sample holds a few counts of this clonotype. CDR3 amino acids: CASSETLGQAKNIQYF. CDR3 DNA sequence: TGTGCCAGCAGTGAGACACTAGGGCAAGCCAAAAACATTCAGTACTTC. The chain links TRBV6-2 or TRBV6-3 to TRBJ2-4; tentative D call: TRBD2 (5 bases). Germline assignment: CDR1 MNHEY and CDR2 SVGEGT. V was clipped by 5 bases and J by 0 bases, with 14 bases between them. This CDR3 region has 16 residues.

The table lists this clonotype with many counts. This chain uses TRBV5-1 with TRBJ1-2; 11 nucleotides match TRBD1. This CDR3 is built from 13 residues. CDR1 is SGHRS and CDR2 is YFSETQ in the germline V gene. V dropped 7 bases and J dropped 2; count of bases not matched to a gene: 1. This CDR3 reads CASGDRGNYGYTF. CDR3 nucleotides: TGCGCCAGCGGGGACAGGGGGAACTATGGCTACACCTTC.

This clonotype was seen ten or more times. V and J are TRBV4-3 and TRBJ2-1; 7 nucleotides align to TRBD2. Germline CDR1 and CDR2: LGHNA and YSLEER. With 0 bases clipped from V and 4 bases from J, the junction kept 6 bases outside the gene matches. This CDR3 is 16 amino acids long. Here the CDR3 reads CASSQEPGGGYNEQFF. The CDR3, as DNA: TGCGCCAGCAGCCAAGAACCGGGAGGAGGATACAATGAGCAGTTCTTC.

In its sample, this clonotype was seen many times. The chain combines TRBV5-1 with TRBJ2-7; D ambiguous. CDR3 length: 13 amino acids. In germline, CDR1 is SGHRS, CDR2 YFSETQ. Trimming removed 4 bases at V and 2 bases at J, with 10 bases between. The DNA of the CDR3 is TGCGCCAGCAGCCCTATCGGAACCTACGAGCAGTACTTC. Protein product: CASSPIGTYEQYF.

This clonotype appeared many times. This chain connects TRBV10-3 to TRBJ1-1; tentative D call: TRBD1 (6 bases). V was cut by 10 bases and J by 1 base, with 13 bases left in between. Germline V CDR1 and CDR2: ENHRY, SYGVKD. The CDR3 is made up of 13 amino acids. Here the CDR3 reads CATTGFGNTEAFF. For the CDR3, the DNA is TGTGCCACCACAGGGTTTGGGAACACTGAAGCTTTCTTT.

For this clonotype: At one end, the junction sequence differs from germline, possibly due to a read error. The CDR3: CSSSPRGQNGELFF. The CDR3 nucleotides read TGTTCCAGCAGCCCCAGGGGGCAAAACGGGGAGCTGTTTTTT. This chain connects TRBV11-3 to TRBJ2-2; TRBD1 aligns across 8 bases. In germline, CDR1 is SGHNT, CDR2 YENEEA. There are 14 residues in the CDR3.